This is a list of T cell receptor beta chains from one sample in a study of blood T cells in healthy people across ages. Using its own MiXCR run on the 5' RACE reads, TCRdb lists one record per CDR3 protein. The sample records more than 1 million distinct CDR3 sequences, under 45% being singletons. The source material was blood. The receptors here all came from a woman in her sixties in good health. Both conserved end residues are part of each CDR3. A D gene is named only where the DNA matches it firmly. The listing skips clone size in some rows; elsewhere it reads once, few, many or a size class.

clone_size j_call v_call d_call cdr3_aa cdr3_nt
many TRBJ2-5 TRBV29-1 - CSVFFPPGEQYF TGCAGCGTTTTTTTTCCCCCCGGGGAGCAGTACTTC
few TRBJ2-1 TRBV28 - CASSLPGSLHEQFF TGTGCCAGCAGTTTGCCTGGCAGCCTTCATGAGCAGTTCTTC
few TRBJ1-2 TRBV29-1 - CSVEGQGVYGYTF TGCAGCGTTGAAGGGCAGGGAGTGTATGGCTACACCTTC
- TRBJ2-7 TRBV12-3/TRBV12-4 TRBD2 CASSRDYFSYEQYF TGTGCCAGCAGTCGGGACTACTTCTCCTACGAGCAGTACTTC
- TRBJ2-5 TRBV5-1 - CASSLGRALGRETQYF TGCGCCAGCAGCTTGGGCCGGGCCTTAGGACGGGAGACCCAGTACTTC
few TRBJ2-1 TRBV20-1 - CSASVPNYNEQFF TGCAGTGCCAGCGTCCCTAACTACAATGAGCAGTTCTTC
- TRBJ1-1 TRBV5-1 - CASSLDGFRGTEAFF TGCGCCAGCAGCTTGGATGGTTTTCGGGGTACTGAAGCTTTCTTT
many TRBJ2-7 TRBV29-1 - CSVEVSLHEQYF TGCAGCGTTGAAGTCTCACTCCACGAGCAGTACTTC
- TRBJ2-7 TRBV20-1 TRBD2 CSARDYLAGVAYEQYF TGCAGTGCTAGAGACTATCTAGCGGGAGTCGCCTACGAGCAGTACTTC
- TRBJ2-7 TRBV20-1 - CSARDVKTPYF TGCAGTGCTAGAGATGTAAAGACCCCGTACTTC
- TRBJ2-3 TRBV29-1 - CSADTPGTDTQYF TGCAGCGCGGACACCCCGGGAACAGATACGCAGTATTTT
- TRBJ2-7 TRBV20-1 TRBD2 CSARDIGDYHYEQYF TGCAGTGCTAGAGATATAGGGGACTACCACTACGAGCAGTACTTC
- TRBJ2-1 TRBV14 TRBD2 CASSRTSGSPEQFF TGTGCCAGCAGCCGGACTAGCGGCAGCCCCGAGCAGTTCTTC
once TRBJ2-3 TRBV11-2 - CASSLDTGRRYF TGTGCCAGCAGCTTAGATACAGGGAGGAGGTATTTT
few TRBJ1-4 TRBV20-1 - CSARDPRIGEKLFF TGCAGTGCTAGAGATCCTCGAATCGGTGAAAAACTGTTTTTT
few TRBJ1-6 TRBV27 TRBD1 CASSLTRTGSQYSPLHF TGTGCCAGCAGTTTAACCCGGACAGGGTCCCAGTATTCACCCCTCCACTTT
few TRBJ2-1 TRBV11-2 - CASEEGGGEQFF TGTGCCAGCGAAGAGGGGGGTGGTGAGCAGTTCTTC
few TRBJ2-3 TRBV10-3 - CAISPGEHSTDTQYF TGTGCCATCAGCCCGGGGGAGCATAGCACAGATACGCAGTATTTT
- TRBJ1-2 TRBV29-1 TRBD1 CSVDRPYRGDGYTF TGCAGCGTTGACCGGCCCTACAGGGGTGATGGCTACACCTTC
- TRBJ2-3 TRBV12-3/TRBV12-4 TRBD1 CASSPIPGQGEFLTDTQYF TGTGCCAGCAGTCCGATACCGGGACAGGGGGAATTCCTAACAGATACGCAGTATTTT
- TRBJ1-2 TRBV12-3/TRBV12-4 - CVSSLHRDGYTF TGTGTCAGCAGTTTACACAGGGATGGCTACACCTTC
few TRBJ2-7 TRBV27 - CASGRVQGPSYEQYF TGTGCCAGCGGACGGGTCCAGGGCCCCTCCTACGAGCAGTACTTC
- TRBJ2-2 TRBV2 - CASGSDRNTGELFF TGTGCCAGCGGAAGTGACAGGAACACCGGGGAGCTGTTTTTT
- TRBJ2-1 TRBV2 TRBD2 CASSKGTSGSPETLFF TGTGCCAGCAGCAAAGGGACTAGCGGGAGTCCGGAGACCCTGTTCTTC
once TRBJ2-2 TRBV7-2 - CASSTRAANTGELFF TGTGCCAGCAGCACGCGGGCCGCGAACACCGGGGAGCTGTTTTTT
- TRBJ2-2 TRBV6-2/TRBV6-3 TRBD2 CASSYSRTALAGDTGELFF TGTGCCAGCAGTTACTCTAGGACAGCCCTAGCGGGAGACACCGGGGAGCTGTTTTTT
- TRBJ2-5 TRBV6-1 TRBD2 CASSDRPLTSEQWYF TGTGCCAGCAGTGATCGTCCCTTAACTAGCGAGCAGTGGTACTTC
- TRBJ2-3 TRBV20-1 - CSASRGSRTDTQYF TGCAGTGCTAGCCGCGGGTCCCGCACAGATACGCAGTATTTT
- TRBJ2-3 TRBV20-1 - CSPRIPREDTQYF TGCAGTCCTAGGATCCCCAGAGAAGATACGCAGTATTTT
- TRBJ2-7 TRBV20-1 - CSARGEGHPNEQYF TGCAGTGCCAGAGGGGAAGGCCACCCCAATGAGCAGTACTTC
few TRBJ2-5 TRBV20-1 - CSARAPQETQYF TGCAGTGCTAGAGCCCCCCAAGAGACCCAGTACTTC
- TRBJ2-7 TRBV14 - CASSPQGGGEQYF TGTGCCAGCAGCCCCCAAGGAGGGGGCGAGCAGTACTTC
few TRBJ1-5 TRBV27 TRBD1 CASSLSGTGEQPQHF TGTGCCAGCAGTCTTTCCGGGACAGGGGAACAGCCCCAGCATTTT
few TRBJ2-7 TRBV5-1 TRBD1 CASSFRDRDTDEQYF TGCGCCAGCAGCTTCCGGGACAGAGACACTGACGAGCAGTACTTC